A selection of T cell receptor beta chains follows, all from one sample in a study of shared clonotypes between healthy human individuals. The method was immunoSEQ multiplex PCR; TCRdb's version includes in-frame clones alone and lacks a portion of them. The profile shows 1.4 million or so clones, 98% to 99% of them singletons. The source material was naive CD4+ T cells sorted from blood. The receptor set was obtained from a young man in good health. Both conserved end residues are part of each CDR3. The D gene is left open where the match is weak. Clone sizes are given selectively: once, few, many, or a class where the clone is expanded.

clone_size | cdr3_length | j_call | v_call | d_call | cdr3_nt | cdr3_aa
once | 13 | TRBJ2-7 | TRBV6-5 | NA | TGTGCCAGCAGACGACAAACGCTCTACGAGCAGTACTTC | CASRRQTLYEQYF
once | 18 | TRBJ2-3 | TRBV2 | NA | TGTGCCAGCAGTGGGGGACGCAGAGAGGCAGCACACACAGATACGCAGTATTTT | CASSGGRREAAHTDTQYF
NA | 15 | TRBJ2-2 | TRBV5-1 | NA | TGCGCCAGCTGCAGGGGTGATGATAACACCGGGGAGCTGTTTTTT | CASCRGDDNTGELFF
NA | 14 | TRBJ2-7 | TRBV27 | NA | TGTGCCAGCAGGCCTTTCGGGCCCCCCTACGAGCAGTACTTC | CASRPFGPPYEQYF
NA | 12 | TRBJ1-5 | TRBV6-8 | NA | TGTGCCAGCAGTCCTAAAAATCAGCCCCAGCATTTT | CASSPKNQPQHF
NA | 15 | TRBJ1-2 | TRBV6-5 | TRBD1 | TGTGCCAGCAGCCGAGGACAGGGAAGTCCGGGAGGCTACACCTTC | CASSRGQGSPGGYTF
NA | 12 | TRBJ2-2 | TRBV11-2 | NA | TGTGCCAGCAGCTTAGTGGACGGGGAGCTGTTTTTT | CASSLVDGELFF
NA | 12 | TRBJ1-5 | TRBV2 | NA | TGTGCCAGCAGTGTCGACACCCAGCCCCAGCATTTT | CASSVDTQPQHF
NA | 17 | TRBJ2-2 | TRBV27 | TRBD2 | TGTGCCAGCAGTTTACCCGGACTAGCGGGAAGGGTGAGGGAGCTGTTTTTT | CASSLPGLAGRVRELFF
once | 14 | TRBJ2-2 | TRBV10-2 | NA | TGCGCCAGCAAGAGCGCCTCGAACACCGGGGAGCTGTTTTTT | CASKSASNTGELFF
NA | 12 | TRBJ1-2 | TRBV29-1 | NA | TGCAGCGTTGATCTGGGAGGGTATGGCTACACCTTC | CSVDLGGYGYTF
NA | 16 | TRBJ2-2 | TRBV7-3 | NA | TGTGCCAGCAGCCTCGTGGGCGGACCGGAGAGCGGGGAGCTGTTTTTT | CASSLVGGPESGELFF
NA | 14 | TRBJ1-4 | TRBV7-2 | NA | TGTGCCAGCACTCCCGCACAGAATAATGAAAAACTGTTTTTT | CASTPAQNNEKLFF
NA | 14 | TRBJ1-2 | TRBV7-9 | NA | TGTGCCAGCAGCCTGGGCGAGGGGCACTATGGCTACACCTTC | CASSLGEGHYGYTF
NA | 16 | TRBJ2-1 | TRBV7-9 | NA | TGTGCCAGCAGCTCCTACAAGGGCGTCTCCTACAATGAGCAGTTCTTC | CASSSYKGVSYNEQFF
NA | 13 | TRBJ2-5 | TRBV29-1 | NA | TGCAGCGTTGAAAGAGGGAACCAAGAGACCCAGTACTTC | CSVERGNQETQYF
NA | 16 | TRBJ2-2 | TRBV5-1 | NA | TGCGCCAGCAGCGCAATGGGTCGGGTGAACACCGGGGAGCTGTTTTTT | CASSAMGRVNTGELFF
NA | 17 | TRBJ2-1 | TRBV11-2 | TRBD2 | TGTGCCAGCAGCTTAGGGGGAGGGGCAGTAGGGTACAATGAGCAGTTCTTC | CASSLGGGAVGYNEQFF
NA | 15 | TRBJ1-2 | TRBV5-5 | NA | TGTGCCAGCAGCTTGGGAGTTGGGAGTAACTATGGCTACACCTTC | CASSLGVGSNYGYTF
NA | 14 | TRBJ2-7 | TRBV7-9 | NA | TGTGCCAGCAGCTTGGACACAGAAACCTACGAGCAGTACTTC | CASSLDTETYEQYF
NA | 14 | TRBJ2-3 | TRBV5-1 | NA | TGCGCCAGCAGCTTGTCGGACTCCACAGATACGCAGTATTTT | CASSLSDSTDTQYF
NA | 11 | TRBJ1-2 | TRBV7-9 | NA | TGTGCCAGCAGCTTGCAGGGTGGGTTCACCTTC | CASSLQGGFTF
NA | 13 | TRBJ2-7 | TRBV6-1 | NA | TGTGCCGGACAGACAAGGGGGGCCTACGAGCAGTACTTC | CAGQTRGAYEQYF
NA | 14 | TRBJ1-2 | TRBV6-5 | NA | TGTGCCAGCAGTTCCGGGACACGGCTGAGTGGCTACACCTTC | CASSSGTRLSGYTF
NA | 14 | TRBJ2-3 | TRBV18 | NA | TGTGCCAGCTCACCACTTGGAGGGACAGATACGCAGTATTTT | CASSPLGGTDTQYF
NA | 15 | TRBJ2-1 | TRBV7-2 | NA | TGTGCCAGCAGCCCTACTCGCGGCCTCTACAATGAGCAGTTCTTC | CASSPTRGLYNEQFF
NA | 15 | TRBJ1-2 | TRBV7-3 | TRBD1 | TGTGCCAGCAGCTTACCCGGGACAGGGCCGCATGGCTACACCTTC | CASSLPGTGPHGYTF
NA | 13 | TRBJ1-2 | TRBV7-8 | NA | TGTGCCAGCAGCCCGGACAGCAACTATGGCTACACCTTC | CASSPDSNYGYTF
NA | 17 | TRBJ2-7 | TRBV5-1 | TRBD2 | TGCGCCAGCAGCTCAGACCCGGGACTAGCGGGAACCGACGAGCAGTACTTC | CASSSDPGLAGTDEQYF
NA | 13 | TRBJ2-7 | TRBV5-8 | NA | TGTGCCAGCAGCTTAGGGGTCTCCTACGAGCAGTACTTC | CASSLGVSYEQYF
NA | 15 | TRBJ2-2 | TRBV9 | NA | TGTGCCAGCAGCGTAGTGGGTACAAACACCGGGGAGCTGTTTTTT | CASSVVGTNTGELFF
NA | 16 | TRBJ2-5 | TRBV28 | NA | TGTGCCGAGCTTCAGGACTGGGAAACGCACCAAGAGACCCAGTACTTC | CAELQDWETHQETQYF
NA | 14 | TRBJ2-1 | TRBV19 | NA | TGTGCCAGTAGTATGTGGGAAGGGCGCAATGAGCAGTTCTTC | CASSMWEGRNEQFF
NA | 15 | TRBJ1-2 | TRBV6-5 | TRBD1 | TGTGCCAGCAGTTCCATGACAGGGTCTTCGGATGGCTACACCTTC | CASSSMTGSSDGYTF
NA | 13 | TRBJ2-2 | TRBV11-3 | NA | TGTGCCAGCAGCTTATCGGGTCCCGGGGAGCTGTTTTTT | CASSLSGPGELFF
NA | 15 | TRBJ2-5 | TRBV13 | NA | TGTGCCAGCAGCTCATTCCGGGGCGCACAAGAGACCCAGTACTTC | CASSSFRGAQETQYF
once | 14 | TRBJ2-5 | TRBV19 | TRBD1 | TGTGCCAGTAGTATGTTTAGGGGGCTAGAGACCCAGTACTTC | CASSMFRGLETQYF
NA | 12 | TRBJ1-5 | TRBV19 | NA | TGTGCCAGTAGTATTTGGGGTCAGCCCCAGCATTTT | CASSIWGQPQHF
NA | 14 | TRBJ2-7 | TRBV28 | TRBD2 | TGTGCCAGCAGTGTAGCGGGAGGTTTCTACGAGCAGTACTTC | CASSVAGGFYEQYF
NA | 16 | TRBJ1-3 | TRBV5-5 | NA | TGTGCCAGCAGCTGGCTTGGGACGGAGTCTGGAAACACCATATATTTT | CASSWLGTESGNTIYF
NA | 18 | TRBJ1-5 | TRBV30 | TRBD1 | TGTGCCTGGAGTGCAGACAGGGGGCTTGGCCACAGCAATCAGCCCCAGCATTTT | CAWSADRGLGHSNQPQHF